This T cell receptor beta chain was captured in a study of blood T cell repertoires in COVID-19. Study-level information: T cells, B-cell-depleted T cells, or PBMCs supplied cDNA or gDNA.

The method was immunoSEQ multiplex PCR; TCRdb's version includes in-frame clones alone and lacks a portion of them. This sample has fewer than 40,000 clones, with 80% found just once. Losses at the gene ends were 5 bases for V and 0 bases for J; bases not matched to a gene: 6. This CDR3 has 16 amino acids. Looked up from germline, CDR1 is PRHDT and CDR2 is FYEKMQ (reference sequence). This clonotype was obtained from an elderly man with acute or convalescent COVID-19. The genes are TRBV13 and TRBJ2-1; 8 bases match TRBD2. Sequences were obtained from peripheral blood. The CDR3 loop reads CASSVGTRSSYNEQFF. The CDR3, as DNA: TGTGCCAGCAGCGTGGGGACTAGGAGCTCCTACAATGAGCAGTTCTTC.